This paragraph reports one T cell receptor (beta chain). Some clones are missing from TCRdb's copy, which holds only in-frame ones; the method was immunoSEQ multiplex PCR. Found here are 100,000 to 150,000 clones, roughly 91% of them singletons; the top ten hold around 1%. This sample is part of a study of T cell responses to AZD1222 COVID-19 vaccine. Trimming took 5 bases from V and 0 from J; bases not matched to a gene: 12. The CDR3 is made up of 18 amino acids. Germline assignment: CDR1 MDHEN and CDR2 SYDVKM. The sequence was collected from an adult who received the AZD1222 COVID-19 vaccine. The gene calls are TRBV28 and TRBJ1-3, with 8 bases identical to TRBD1. Sequencing used peripheral blood, obtained 28 days after the second AZD1222 dose. For the CDR3, the DNA is TGTGCCAGCAGTCTCCGGGACAGGCTCATCCTCTCTGGAAACACCATATATTTT. As protein: CASSLRDRLILSGNTIYF.